This TCR beta chain was recovered during a study of shared clonotypes between healthy human individuals. Study-level background: CD4 naive and memory got three plates each, CD8 naive two, CD8 memory one.

Assay: immunoSEQ multiplex PCR; the TCRdb copy retains only in-frame clones and omits some. In the table there are roughly 2.5 million clones, around nine tenths of which are singletons. Looked up from germline, CDR1 is KGHSH and CDR2 is LQKENI. The CDR3 has 14 residues. Deletions cut 4 bases from V and 6 bases from J, with 13 bases between. To note about this clone: Its target is not known.

Whole-study findings and limits: Relative to memory subsets, naive subsets generally showed larger estimated richness.

This receptor was obtained from a man between 18 and 35 years old in good health. Sequencing was performed on naive CD4+ T cells sorted from blood. Specified subset: CD45RA+ positively selected. The V and J genes are TRBV18 and TRBJ1-5; D is ambiguous. The CDR3 loop reads CASSQGREPQPQHF. CDR3 in DNA: TGTGCCAGCTCACAGGGAAGGGAGCCTCAGCCCCAGCATTTT.